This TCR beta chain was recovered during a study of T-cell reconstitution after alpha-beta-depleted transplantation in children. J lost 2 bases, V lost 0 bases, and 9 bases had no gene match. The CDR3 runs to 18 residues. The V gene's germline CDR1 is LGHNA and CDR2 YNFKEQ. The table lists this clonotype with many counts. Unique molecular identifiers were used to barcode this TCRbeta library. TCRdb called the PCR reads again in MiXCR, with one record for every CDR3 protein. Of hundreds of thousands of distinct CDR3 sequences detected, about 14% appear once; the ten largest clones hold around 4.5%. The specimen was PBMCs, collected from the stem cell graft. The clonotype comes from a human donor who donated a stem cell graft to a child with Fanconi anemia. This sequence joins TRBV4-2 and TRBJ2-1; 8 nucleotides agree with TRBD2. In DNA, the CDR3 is TGTGCCAGCAGCCAAGATAGCCGGGGGGGTCTTCCCTACAATGAGCAGTTCTTC. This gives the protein CASSQDSRGGLPYNEQFF.